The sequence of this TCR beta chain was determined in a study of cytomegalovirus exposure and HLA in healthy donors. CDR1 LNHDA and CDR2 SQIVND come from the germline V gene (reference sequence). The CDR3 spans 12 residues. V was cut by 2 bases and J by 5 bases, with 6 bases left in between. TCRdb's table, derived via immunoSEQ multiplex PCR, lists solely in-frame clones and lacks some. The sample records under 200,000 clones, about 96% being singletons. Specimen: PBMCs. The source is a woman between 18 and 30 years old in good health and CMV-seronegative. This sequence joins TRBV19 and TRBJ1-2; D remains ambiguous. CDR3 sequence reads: CASSISGYGYTF. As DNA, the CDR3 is TGTGCCAGTAGTATATCGGGGTATGGCTACACCTTC.